This note documents a single T cell receptor (beta chain) sequence. The CDR3 is made up of 12 amino acids. Germline values: CDR1 MNHEY, CDR2 SVGAGI. The V gene lost 6 bases and the J gene lost 0 bases, with 5 bases spanning the gap. The data were taken from a study of PD-L1 blockade in urothelial cancer. Turning to the study itself: Bladder-origin urothelial cancer in males covered about 90% of the roughly 30 patients. Blood samples had a median of roughly 140,000 T cells.

The method was immunoSEQ multiplex PCR; TCRdb's version includes in-frame clones alone and lacks a portion of them. This sample has fewer than 30,000 clones, with 80% to 85% found just once. The time point here: peripheral blood 6 weeks after treatment start. Sequenced here: PBMCs, sampled around atezolizumab (anti-PD-L1) treatment. V is TRBV6-5 and J is TRBJ1-1; D is undetermined. This TCR was sampled from an older man with urothelial cancer. The CDR3 sequence is CASRALNTEAFF. CDR3 in DNA: TGTGCCAGCAGAGCATTGAACACTGAAGCTTTCTTT.